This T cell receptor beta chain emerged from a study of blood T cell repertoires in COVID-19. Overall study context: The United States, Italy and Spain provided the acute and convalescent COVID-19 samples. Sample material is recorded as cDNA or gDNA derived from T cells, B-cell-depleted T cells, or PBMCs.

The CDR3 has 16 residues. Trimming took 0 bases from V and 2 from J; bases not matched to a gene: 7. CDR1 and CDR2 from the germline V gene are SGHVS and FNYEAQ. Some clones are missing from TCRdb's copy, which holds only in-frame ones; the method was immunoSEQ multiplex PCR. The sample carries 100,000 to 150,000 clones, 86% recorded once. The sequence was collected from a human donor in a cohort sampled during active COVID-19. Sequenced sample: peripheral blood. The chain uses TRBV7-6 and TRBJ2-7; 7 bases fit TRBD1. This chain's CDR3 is CASSLASTGTPYEQYF. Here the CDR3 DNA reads TGTGCCAGCAGCTTAGCCTCGACAGGGACCCCCTACGAGCAGTACTTC.